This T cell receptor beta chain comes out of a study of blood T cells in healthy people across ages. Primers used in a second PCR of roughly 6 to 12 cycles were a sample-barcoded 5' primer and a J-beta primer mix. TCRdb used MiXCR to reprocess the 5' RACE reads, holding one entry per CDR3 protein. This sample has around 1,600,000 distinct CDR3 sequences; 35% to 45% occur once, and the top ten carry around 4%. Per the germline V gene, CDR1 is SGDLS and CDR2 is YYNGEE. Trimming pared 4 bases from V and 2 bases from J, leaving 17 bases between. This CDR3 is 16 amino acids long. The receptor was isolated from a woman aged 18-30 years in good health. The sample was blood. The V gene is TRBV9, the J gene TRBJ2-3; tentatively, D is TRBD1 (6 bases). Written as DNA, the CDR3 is TGTGCCAGCAGCCCGCGTAGGGGACACAACACAGATACGCAGTATTTT. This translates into CASSPRRGHNTDTQYF. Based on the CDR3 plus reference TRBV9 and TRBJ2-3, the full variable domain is DSGVTQTPKHLITATGQRVTLRCSPRSGDLSVYWYQQSLDQGLQFLIQYYNGEERAKGNILERFSAQQFPDLHSELNLSSLELGDSALYFCASSPRRGHNTDTQYFGPGTRLTVL.